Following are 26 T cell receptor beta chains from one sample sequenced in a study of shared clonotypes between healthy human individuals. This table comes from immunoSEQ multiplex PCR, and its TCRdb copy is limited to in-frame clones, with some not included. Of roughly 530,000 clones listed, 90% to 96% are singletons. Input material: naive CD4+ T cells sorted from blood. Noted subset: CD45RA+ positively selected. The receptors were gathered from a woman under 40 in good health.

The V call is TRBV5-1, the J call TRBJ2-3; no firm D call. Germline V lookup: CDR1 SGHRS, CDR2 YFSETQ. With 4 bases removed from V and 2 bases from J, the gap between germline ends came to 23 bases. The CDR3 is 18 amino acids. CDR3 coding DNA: TGCGCCAGCAGCCCCCAATCGGACCAGTCAGTTATCACAGATACGCAGTATTTT. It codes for CASSPQSDQSVITDTQYF.

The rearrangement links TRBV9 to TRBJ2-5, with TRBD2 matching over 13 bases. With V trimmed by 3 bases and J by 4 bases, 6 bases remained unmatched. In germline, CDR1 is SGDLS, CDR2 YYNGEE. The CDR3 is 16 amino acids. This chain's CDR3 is CASSAGGLAGIETQYF. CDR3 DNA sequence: TGTGCCAGCAGCGCGGGGGGACTAGCGGGAATAGAGACCCAGTACTTC.

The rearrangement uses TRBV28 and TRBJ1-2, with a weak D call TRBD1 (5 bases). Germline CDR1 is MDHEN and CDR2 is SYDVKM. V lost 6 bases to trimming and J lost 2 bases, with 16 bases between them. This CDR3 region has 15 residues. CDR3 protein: CASSSVGEGNYGYTF. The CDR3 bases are TGTGCCAGCAGCTCCGTCGGGGAGGGGAACTATGGCTACACCTTC.

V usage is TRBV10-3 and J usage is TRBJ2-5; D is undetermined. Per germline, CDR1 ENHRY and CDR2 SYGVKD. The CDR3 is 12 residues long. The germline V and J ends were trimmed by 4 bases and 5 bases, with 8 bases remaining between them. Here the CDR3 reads CAISAQAETQYF. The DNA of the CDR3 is TGTGCCATCAGTGCGCAGGCGGAGACCCAGTACTTC.

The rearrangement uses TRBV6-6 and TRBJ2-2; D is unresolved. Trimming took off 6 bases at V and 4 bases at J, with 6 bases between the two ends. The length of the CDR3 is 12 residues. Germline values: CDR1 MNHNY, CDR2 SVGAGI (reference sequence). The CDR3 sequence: CASRLGTGELFF. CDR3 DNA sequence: TGTGCCAGCAGATTGGGCACCGGGGAGCTGTTTTTT.

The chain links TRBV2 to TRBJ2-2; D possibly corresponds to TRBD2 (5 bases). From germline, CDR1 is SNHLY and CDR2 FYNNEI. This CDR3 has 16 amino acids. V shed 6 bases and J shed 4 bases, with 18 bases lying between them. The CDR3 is CASRGGGPGGTGELFF. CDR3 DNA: TGTGCCAGCAGGGGCGGCGGGCCTGGAGGCACCGGGGAGCTGTTTTTT.

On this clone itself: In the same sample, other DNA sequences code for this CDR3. The CDR3 is CATSKGQGNEKLFF. In nucleotides, the CDR3 is TGTGCCACCAGCAAAGGACAGGGGAATGAAAAACTGTTTTTT. The V and J genes are TRBV15 and TRBJ1-4; 9 positions match TRBD1. CDR3 length: 14 amino acids. Germline CDR1 LNHNV, CDR2 YYDKDF (reference sequence). Trimming at V came to 4 bases and at J to 5 bases, leaving 2 bases not matched to a gene.

The CDR3 coding sequence is TGTGCCAGCTCACCCGCGCCACAACCCCCTGAAGCTTTCTTT. It yields the protein CASSPAPQPPEAFF. This rearrangement joins TRBV18 to TRBJ1-1; D is ambiguous. Trimming shortened V by 3 bases and J by 6 bases, and 14 bases separated the two germline ends. Germline CDR1 KGHSH, CDR2 LQKENI. This CDR3 comprises 14 residues.

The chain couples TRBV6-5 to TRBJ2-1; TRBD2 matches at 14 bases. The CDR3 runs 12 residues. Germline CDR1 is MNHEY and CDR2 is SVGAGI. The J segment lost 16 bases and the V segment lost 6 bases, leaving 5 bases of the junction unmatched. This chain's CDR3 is CASRGTSGSRFF. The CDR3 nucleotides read TGTGCCAGCAGGGGGACTAGCGGGAGCCGTTTCTTC.

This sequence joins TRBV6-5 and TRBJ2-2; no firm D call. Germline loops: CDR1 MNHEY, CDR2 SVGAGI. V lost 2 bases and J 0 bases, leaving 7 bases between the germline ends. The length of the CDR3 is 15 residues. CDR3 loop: CASSYGFANTGELFF. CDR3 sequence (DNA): TGTGCCAGCAGTTACGGTTTCGCGAACACCGGGGAGCTGTTTTTT.

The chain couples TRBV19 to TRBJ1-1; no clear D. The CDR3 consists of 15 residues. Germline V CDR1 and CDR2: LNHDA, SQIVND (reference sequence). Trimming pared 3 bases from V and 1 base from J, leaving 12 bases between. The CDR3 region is CASSIPRGRNTEAFF. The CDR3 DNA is TGTGCCAGTAGTATCCCACGCGGGCGGAACACTGAAGCTTTCTTT.

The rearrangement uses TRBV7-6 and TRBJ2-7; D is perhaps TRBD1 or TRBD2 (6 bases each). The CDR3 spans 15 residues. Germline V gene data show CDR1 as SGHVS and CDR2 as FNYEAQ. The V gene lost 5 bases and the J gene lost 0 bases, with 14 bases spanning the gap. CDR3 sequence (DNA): TGTGCCAGCAGCATAAAATGGGGGGCCTCCTACGAGCAGTACTTC. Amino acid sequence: CASSIKWGASYEQYF.

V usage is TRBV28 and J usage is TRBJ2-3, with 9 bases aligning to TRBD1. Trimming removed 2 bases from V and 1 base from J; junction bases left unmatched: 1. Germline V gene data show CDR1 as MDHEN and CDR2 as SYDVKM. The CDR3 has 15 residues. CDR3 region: CASSLRTGGTDTQYF. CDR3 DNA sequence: TGTGCCAGCAGTTTACGGACAGGGGGCACAGATACGCAGTATTTT.

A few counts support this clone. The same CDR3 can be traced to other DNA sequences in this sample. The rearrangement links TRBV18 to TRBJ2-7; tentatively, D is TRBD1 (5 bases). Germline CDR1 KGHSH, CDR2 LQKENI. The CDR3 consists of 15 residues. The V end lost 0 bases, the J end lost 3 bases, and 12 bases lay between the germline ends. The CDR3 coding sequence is TGTGCCAGCTCACCACCGAGTGGCCAGGGCTACGAGCAGTACTTC. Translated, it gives CASSPPSGQGYEQYF. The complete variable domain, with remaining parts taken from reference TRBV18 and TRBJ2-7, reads NAGVMQNPRHLVRRRGQEARLRCSPMKGHSHVYWYRQLPEEGLKFMVYLQKENIIDESGMPKERFSAEFPKEGPSILRIQQVVRGDSAAYFCASSPPSGQGYEQYFGPGTRLTVT.

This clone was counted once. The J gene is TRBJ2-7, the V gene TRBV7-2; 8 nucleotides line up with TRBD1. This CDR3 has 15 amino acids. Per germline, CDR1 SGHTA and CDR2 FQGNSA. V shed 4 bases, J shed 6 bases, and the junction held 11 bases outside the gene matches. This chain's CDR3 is CASSSLQGDLFEQYF. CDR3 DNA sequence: TGTGCCAGCAGCTCGTTACAGGGGGACTTATTCGAGCAGTACTTC.

CDR3 loop: CASSQDPGWGRHSSYEQYF. The DNA for the CDR3 is TGTGCCAGCAGCCAAGATCCCGGTTGGGGGCGGCACAGCTCCTACGAGCAGTACTTC. The chain uses TRBV4-2 and TRBJ2-7; TRBD1 might be the D (6 bases). Germline V lookup: CDR1 LGHNA, CDR2 YNFKEQ. The CDR3 is 19 amino acids. V lost 0 bases, J lost 0 bases, and 21 bases lay in between.

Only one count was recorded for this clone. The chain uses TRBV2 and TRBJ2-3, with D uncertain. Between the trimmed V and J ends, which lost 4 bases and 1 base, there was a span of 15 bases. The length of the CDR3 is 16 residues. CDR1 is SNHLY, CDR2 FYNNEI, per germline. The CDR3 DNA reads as TGTGCCAGCAGTGTAAACAGAGTAGGACGCACAGATACGCAGTATTTT. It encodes CASSVNRVGRTDTQYF.

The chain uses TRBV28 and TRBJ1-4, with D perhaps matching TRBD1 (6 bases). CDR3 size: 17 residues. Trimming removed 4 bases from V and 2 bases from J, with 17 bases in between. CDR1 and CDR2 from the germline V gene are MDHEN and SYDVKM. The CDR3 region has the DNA TGTGCCAGCAGTTCACAACAGGGAATCTGGACTAATGAAAAACTGTTTTTT. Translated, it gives CASSSQQGIWTNEKLFF.

CDR3 protein: CASSPLAGAYEQYF. CDR3 DNA: TGTGCCAGCAGTCCCCTAGCGGGAGCCTACGAGCAGTACTTC. The chain recombines TRBV5-6 with TRBJ2-7, with TRBD2 identical over 10 bases. The CDR3 totals 14 residues. The V segment lost 5 bases and the J segment 2 bases; nucleotides outside the gene matches: 4. Germline-derived CDR1 and CDR2 are SGHDT and YYEEEE.

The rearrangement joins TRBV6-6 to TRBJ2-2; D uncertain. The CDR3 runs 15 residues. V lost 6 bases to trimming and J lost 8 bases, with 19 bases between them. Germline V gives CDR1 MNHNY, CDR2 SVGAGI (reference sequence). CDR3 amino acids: CASSSTQSAGGELFF. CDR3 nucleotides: TGTGCCAGCAGCTCTACTCAGTCGGCCGGGGGGGAGCTGTTTTTT.

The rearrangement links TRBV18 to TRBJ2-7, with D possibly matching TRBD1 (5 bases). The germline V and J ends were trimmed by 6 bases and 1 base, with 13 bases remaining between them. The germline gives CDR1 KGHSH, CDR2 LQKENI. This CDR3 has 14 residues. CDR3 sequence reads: CASSEQGASYEQYF. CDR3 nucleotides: TGTGCCAGCTCTGAACAAGGGGCTTCCTACGAGCAGTACTTC.

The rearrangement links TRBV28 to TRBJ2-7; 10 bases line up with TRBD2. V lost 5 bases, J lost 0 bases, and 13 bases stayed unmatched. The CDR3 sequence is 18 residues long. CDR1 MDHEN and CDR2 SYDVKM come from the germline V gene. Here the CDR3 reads CASSNDYLSGRHSYEQYF. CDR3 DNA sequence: TGTGCCAGCAGTAACGACTACCTTAGCGGGAGGCACTCCTACGAGCAGTACTTC.

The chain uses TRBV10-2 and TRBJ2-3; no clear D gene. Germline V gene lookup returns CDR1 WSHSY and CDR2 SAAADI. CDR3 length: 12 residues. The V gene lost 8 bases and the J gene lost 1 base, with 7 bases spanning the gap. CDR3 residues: CASLSGTDTQYF. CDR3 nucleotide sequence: TGCGCCAGCCTGAGCGGCACAGATACGCAGTATTTT.

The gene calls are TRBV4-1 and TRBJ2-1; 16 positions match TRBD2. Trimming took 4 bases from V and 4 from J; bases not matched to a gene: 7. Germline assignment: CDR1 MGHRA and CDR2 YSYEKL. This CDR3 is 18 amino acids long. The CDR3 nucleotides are TGCGCCAGCAGCCTGCAGCCGGGACTAGCGGGAGGGTACAATGAGCAGTTCTTC. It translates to CASSLQPGLAGGYNEQFF.

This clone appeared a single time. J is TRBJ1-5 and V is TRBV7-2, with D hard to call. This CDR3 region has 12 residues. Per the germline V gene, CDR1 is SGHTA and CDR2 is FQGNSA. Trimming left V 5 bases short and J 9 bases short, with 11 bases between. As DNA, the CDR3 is TGTGCCAGCAGCAACCAAGGGTGGCCCCAGCATTTT. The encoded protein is CASSNQGWPQHF.

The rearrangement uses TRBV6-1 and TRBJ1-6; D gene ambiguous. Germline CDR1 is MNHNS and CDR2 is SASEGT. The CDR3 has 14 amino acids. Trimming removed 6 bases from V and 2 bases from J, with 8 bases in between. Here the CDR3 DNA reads TGTGCCAGCAGCCCCGTTCCCTATAATTCACCCCTCCACTTT. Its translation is CASSPVPYNSPLHF.